The clone carrying this T cell receptor (beta chain) occurred a few times. The data derive from a study of CD8+CD57+ T cells in acquired aplastic anemia. Trimming shortened V by 8 bases and J by 2 bases, and 10 bases separated the two germline ends. The CDR3 loop spans 12 amino acids. The germline V gene encodes CDR1 MNHEY and CDR2 SVGEGT. Profiles of TCR beta VDJ and CDR3 were generated from a genomic DNA template. TCRdb re-derived calls from the reads in MiXCR, one entry per CDR3 protein. Of hundreds of thousands of distinct CDR3 sequences in the sample, approximately 32% were seen once. The sequenced patients had an expansion of CD8+CD57+ cells seen by flow cytometry. Sampling of blood occurred while the patients had still received no therapy.

The origin of this receptor is a human donor with aplastic anemia. Sequencing used sorted CD4+, CD8+, or CD8+CD57+ T cells (not recorded which) from PBMCs. The chain joins TRBV6-2 or TRBV6-3 to TRBJ2-7; D gene uncertain. CDR3: CASRRLTYEQYF. Written as DNA, the CDR3 is TGTGCCAGCCGAAGGCTGACCTACGAGCAGTACTTC.